One and the same sample provided the 21 T cell receptor beta chains below, sequenced in a study of tumor-infiltrating lymphocytes in localized non-small cell lung cancer. Assay: immunoSEQ multiplex PCR; the TCRdb copy retains only in-frame clones and omits some. Of approximately 3,000 clones listed, around 70% are singletons. Material for sequencing was uninvolved lung tissue not adjacent to the tumor. These receptor sequences come from a human donor with non-small cell lung cancer.

This clone was detected once. The V call is TRBV5-1, the J call TRBJ1-2; no reliable D call. Germline V gene sequence: CDR1 SGHRS, CDR2 YFSETQ. With 4 bases removed from V and 0 bases from J, the gap between germline ends came to 7 bases. This CDR3 is 13 amino acids long. The CDR3 region is CASSEGSNYGYTF. CDR3 coding DNA: TGCGCCAGCAGCGAGGGCTCTAACTATGGCTACACCTTC.

Only a few counts were recorded for this clone. The rearrangement joins TRBV4-1 to TRBJ2-2; D might be TRBD2 (6 bases). V gave up 0 bases and J gave up 7 bases, with 15 bases separating them. This CDR3 has 16 amino acids. The V gene's germline CDR1 is MGHRA and CDR2 YSYEKL. In DNA form, the CDR3 reads TGCGCCAGCAGCCAAGACGGTACGGGAGAGGACGGGGAGCTGTTTTTT. This sequence encodes CASSQDGTGEDGELFF.

This chain uses TRBV28 with TRBJ2-5; D might be TRBD1 or TRBD2, each matching 6 bases. Trimming took off 1 base at V and 5 bases at J, with 11 bases between the two ends. Germline CDR1 and CDR2: MDHEN and SYDVKM. The CDR3 totals 14 residues. CDR3 sequence (DNA): TGTGCCAGCAGTTTATCGGGGGCGGGGGAGACCCAGTACTTC. This codes for CASSLSGAGETQYF. The full variable domain, with the rest looked up from reference TRBV28 and TRBJ2-5, is DVKVTQSSRYLVKRTGEKVFLECVQDMDHENMFWYRQDPGLGLRLIYFSYDVKMKEKGDIPEGYSVSREKKERFSLILESASTNQTSMYLCASSLSGAGETQYFGPGTRLLVL.

The chain uses TRBV5-1 and TRBJ2-1; D is ambiguous. With 4 bases removed from V and 8 bases from J, the gap between germline ends came to 22 bases. The germline gives CDR1 SGHRS, CDR2 YFSETQ. The CDR3 totals 16 residues. For the CDR3, the DNA is TGCGCCAGCAGCCGTATTAGGACGCAGGTCGTGGATGAGCAGTTCTTC. It codes for CASSRIRTQVVDEQFF.

This rearrangement joins TRBV13 to TRBJ1-4; 7 bases agree with TRBD1. CDR3 length: 16 amino acids. Unmatched junction bases numbered 5, after V lost 4 bases and J lost 0 bases. Germline CDR1 PRHDT, CDR2 FYEKMQ (reference sequence). CDR3: CASSSTGNATNEKLFF. Written as DNA, the CDR3 is TGTGCCAGCAGCTCGACAGGGAATGCAACTAATGAAAAACTGTTTTTT.

This clone is a singleton in its sample. V and J are TRBV10-3 and TRBJ2-3; TRBD1 might be the D (6 bases). This CDR3 region has 13 residues. In germline, CDR1 is ENHRY, CDR2 SYGVKD. Trimming removed 6 bases at V and 4 bases at J, with 11 bases between. CDR3 sequence: CAIRVQGADTQYF. The DNA of the CDR3 is TGTGCCATCAGGGTACAGGGTGCAGATACGCAGTATTTT.

The chain carries TRBV11-1 and TRBJ1-2; the D is unclear. V was pared by 5 bases and J by 2 bases, with 12 bases between. CDR1 and CDR2 (germline): SGHAT, FQDESV (reference sequence). The CDR3 totals 14 residues. CDR3 bases: TGTGCCAGCAGCACACGGACTGCCAACTATGGCTACACCTTC. Protein: CASSTRTANYGYTF.

The chain is built from TRBV7-2 and TRBJ1-5; 7 bases match TRBD1. Germline V gene lookup returns CDR1 SGHTA and CDR2 FQGNSA. V was clipped by 4 bases and J by 3 bases; unmatched bases: 9. The CDR3 has 16 amino acids. CDR3 nucleotide sequence: TGTGCCAGCAGCTACCGGGACAGAGGTACCAATCAGCCCCAGCATTTT. It is translated as CASSYRDRGTNQPQHF.

The chain uses TRBV25-1 and TRBJ2-4, with TRBD1 identical over 9 bases. CDR3 length: 17 amino acids. V trimming: 1 base; J trimming: 0 bases; junction bases outside the gene matches: 4. The germline V gene encodes CDR1 MGHDK and CDR2 SYGVNS. In nucleotides, the CDR3 is TGTGCCAGCAGTGAATCGGGGACAGGGCGAGCCAAAAACATTCAGTACTTC. It codes for CASSESGTGRAKNIQYF.

The gene calls are TRBV4-1 and TRBJ2-5; D could derive from TRBD1 or TRBD2 (5 bases each). This CDR3 has 14 amino acids. V gave up 1 base and J gave up 0 bases, with 6 bases separating them. Germline-derived CDR1 and CDR2 are MGHRA and YSYEKL. The CDR3 sequence is CASSQAGHQETQYF. The CDR3 DNA follows: TGCGCCAGCAGCCAAGCGGGGCACCAAGAGACCCAGTACTTC.

Only a few counts were recorded for this clone. The rearrangement joins TRBV5-6 to TRBJ1-4; D gene uncertain. Germline assignment: CDR1 SGHDT and CDR2 YYEEEE. The CDR3 runs to 14 residues. Between the trimmed V and J ends, which lost 4 bases and 6 bases, there was a span of 13 bases. CDR3 coding DNA: TGTGCCAGCAGCCTGGACCACTCGGATGAAAAACTGTTTTTT. This sequence encodes CASSLDHSDEKLFF.

The V gene is TRBV27, the J gene TRBJ2-7; D perhaps matches TRBD2 (6 bases). Trimming took off 11 bases at V and 5 bases at J, with 13 bases between the two ends. The germline CDR1 and CDR2 sequences are MNHEY and SMNVEV (reference sequence). The CDR3 is made up of 11 amino acids. CDR3 nucleotides: TGTGCCGCCGGGCGGGACCACGAGCAGTACTTC. Residues: CAAGRDHEQYF.

The chain links TRBV2 to TRBJ2-2, with D maybe TRBD2 (6 bases). Trimming stripped 6 bases from V and 0 bases from J, with 11 bases between. Germline V CDR1 and CDR2: SNHLY, FYNNEI. The CDR3 length is 15 residues. The CDR3 bases are TGTGCCAGCAGGGTTGCGGGGTCGAACACCGGGGAGCTGTTTTTT. As protein: CASRVAGSNTGELFF.

The V call is TRBV27, the J call TRBJ1-1; D might be TRBD1 (6 bases). The CDR3 totals 13 residues. The V gene lost 7 bases and the J gene lost 2 bases, with 11 bases spanning the gap. Germline V gives CDR1 MNHEY, CDR2 SMNVEV (reference sequence). The CDR3 region has the DNA TGTGCCAGCACGGACAGCCTAAACACTGAAGCTTTCTTT. Its translation: CASTDSLNTEAFF.

CDR3 bases: TGTGCCAGCAGTTATACGACTAGCGGTCCCAGGGGTGAGCAGTTCTTC. As protein: CASSYTTSGPRGEQFF. V gene TRBV6-6 combines with J gene TRBJ2-1; 9 bases align to TRBD2. J lost 9 bases, V lost 3 bases, and 12 bases had no gene match. This CDR3 region has 16 residues. Germline V gene lookup returns CDR1 MNHNY and CDR2 SVGAGI (reference sequence).

V and J are TRBV11-3 and TRBJ1-1; D uncertain. This CDR3 contains 15 residues. Germline CDR1 SGHNT, CDR2 YENEEA. The germline V and J ends were trimmed by 4 bases and 4 bases, with 16 bases remaining between them. This CDR3 reads CASSSLRRVRTEAFF. CDR3 nucleotide sequence: TGTGCCAGCAGCTCCTTAAGGAGGGTTCGCACTGAAGCTTTCTTT. The full variable domain, completed using reference TRBV11-3 and TRBJ1-1, is EAGVVQSPRYKIIEKKQPVAFWCNPISGHNTLYWYLQNLGQGPELLIRYENEEAVDDSQLPKDRFSAERLKGVDSTLKIQPAELGDSAVYLCASSSLRRVRTEAFFGQGTRLTVV.

The chain has TRBV5-8 and TRBJ2-1; 8 positions agree with TRBD2. J gave up 9 bases and V 1 base, and 12 bases lay outside the gene matches. CDR1 and CDR2 from the germline V gene are SGHTS and YDEGEE. The CDR3 totals 16 residues. The CDR3 loop is CASSLMGTSSFSEQFF. The CDR3, as DNA: TGTGCCAGCAGCTTGATGGGGACTAGTAGCTTTAGTGAGCAGTTCTTC.

V is TRBV2 and J is TRBJ1-1, with 10 bases matching TRBD1. CDR3 length equals 18 residues. The trim removed 2 bases at V and 1 base at J, leaving 10 bases unmatched. Germline CDR1 is SNHLY and CDR2 is FYNNEI. The CDR3 sequence: CASSEPRDRGYQNTEAFF. The CDR3 DNA reads TGTGCCAGCAGTGAACCCCGGGACAGGGGATATCAGAACACTGAAGCTTTCTTT. The whole variable domain, remainder taken from reference TRBV2 and TRBJ1-1, is EPEVTQTPSHQVTQMGQEVILRCVPISNHLYFYWYRQILGQKVEFLVSFYNNEISEKSEIFDDQFSVERPDGSNFTLKIRSTKLEDSAMYFCASSEPRDRGYQNTEAFFGQGTRLTVV.

J is TRBJ1-5 and V is TRBV6-1; 8 positions agree with TRBD1. CDR3 length: 14 amino acids. J lost 3 bases, V lost 5 bases, and 3 bases had no gene match. The germline V gene has CDR1 MNHNS and CDR2 SASEGT. CDR3 bases: TGTGCCAGCAGTCGGACAGGGAACAATCAGCCCCAGCATTTT. It specifies CASSRTGNNQPQHF.

The chain couples TRBV27 to TRBJ1-2; D is unclear. The ends were cut back, 2 bases at V and 2 bases at J, with 9 bases in the middle. The CDR3 loop spans 14 amino acids. Germline-derived CDR1 and CDR2 are MNHEY and SMNVEV (reference sequence). DNA of the CDR3: TGTGCCAGCAGTTTAAAAGGGCGGAACTATGGCTACACCTTC. Residues: CASSLKGRNYGYTF.

The V gene is TRBV7-8, the J gene TRBJ2-3; 11 positions match TRBD2. The CDR3 spans 17 residues. J was trimmed by 1 base and V by 1 base; bases with no gene match: 4. Germline CDR1 is SGHVS and CDR2 is FQNEAQ. The CDR3 sequence: CASSLGLAGGGTDTQYF. In nucleotides, the CDR3 is TGTGCCAGCAGCTTAGGGCTAGCGGGGGGCGGCACAGATACGCAGTATTTT.